A selection of T cell receptor beta chains follows, all from one sample in a study of blood T cell repertoires in COVID-19. Using immunoSEQ multiplex PCR, the repertoire was profiled, and TCRdb retains in-frame clones only, with some absent. Of 59,000 or so clones in the sample, 75% to 90% were seen once. Sequencing was performed on peripheral blood. All receptors come from a human donor in a cohort sampled during active COVID-19. The CDR3 runs from the conserved cysteine through the conserved F or W. The order of the fields is clone size, V gene, D gene, J gene, CDR3 DNA, CDR3 protein. A D gene is named only where the DNA matches it firmly. Clone size, where shown, is once, few, many, or a class for clones that have expanded.

size: -; V: TRBV15; D: TRBD1; J: TRBJ1-2; DNA: TGTGCCACCAGCAGAGACGCTGGACAGGGCACTGGCTACACCTTC; CDR3: CATSRDAGQGTGYTF
size: -; V: TRBV18; D: TRBD1; J: TRBJ1-6; DNA: TGTGCCAGCTCAGTCTCCGGGACAGATCGTAATTCACCCCTCCACTTT; CDR3: CASSVSGTDRNSPLHF
size: -; V: TRBV30; D: TRBD1; J: TRBJ2-1; DNA: TGTGCCTGGAGTATAACGGGACAGAGAAACAATGAGCAGTTCTTC; CDR3: CAWSITGQRNNEQFF
size: -; V: TRBV11-2; D: TRBD2; J: TRBJ2-2; DNA: TGTGCCAGCAGGACCGGGACTAGCGGGGGAGCGAACACCGGGGAGCTGTTTTTT; CDR3: CASRTGTSGGANTGELFF
size: -; V: TRBV5-6; D: -; J: TRBJ1-1; DNA: TGTGCCAGCAGCTTCGGAGGGGATGACACTGAAGCTTTCTTT; CDR3: CASSFGGDDTEAFF
size: -; V: TRBV19; D: -; J: TRBJ2-5; DNA: TGTGCCAGTAGCTCCGGGTTTTATGGCAACGGAGAGACCCAGTACTTC; CDR3: CASSSGFYGNGETQYF
size: few; V: TRBV10-3; D: -; J: TRBJ1-3; DNA: TGTGCCATCAGTGATCAGGGAGGGTATCGGAACACCATATATTTT; CDR3: CAISDQGGYRNTIYF
size: many; V: TRBV10-2; D: TRBD1; J: TRBJ1-3; DNA: TGCGCCAGCAACCCAGGGGGTGGTGGAAACACCATATATTTT; CDR3: CASNPGGGGNTIYF
size: -; V: TRBV5-1; D: TRBD2; J: TRBJ2-2; DNA: TGCGCCAGCAGCTTGGAACTAGCGGAAAACACCGGGGAGCTGTTTTTT; CDR3: CASSLELAENTGELFF
size: -; V: TRBV6-6; D: TRBD1; J: TRBJ1-1; DNA: TGTGCCAGCAGACCGGGACAGCAGAACACTGAAGCTTTCTTT; CDR3: CASRPGQQNTEAFF
size: -; V: TRBV19; D: -; J: TRBJ2-5; DNA: TGTGCCAGTAGTATACTCGGCACAGAAGAGACCCAGTACTTC; CDR3: CASSILGTEETQYF
size: once; V: TRBV6-6; D: TRBD1; J: TRBJ1-1; DNA: TGTGCCAGCAGTCCCGGGACAGGGGTCTTGAACACTGAAGCTTTCTTT; CDR3: CASSPGTGVLNTEAFF
size: -; V: TRBV3-1/TRBV3-2; D: TRBD2; J: TRBJ2-1; DNA: TGTGCCAGCAGCCGCCGACTAGCGGGGAATTATATGTACAATGAGCAGTTCTTC; CDR3: CASSRRLAGNYMYNEQFF
size: -; V: TRBV12-3/TRBV12-4; D: -; J: TRBJ2-1; DNA: TGTGCCAGCAGCCAAACAGGGAACAATGAGCAGTTCTTC; CDR3: CASSQTGNNEQFF
size: -; V: TRBV5-6; D: -; J: TRBJ2-1; DNA: TGTGCCAGCAGCTTGCCATGGCTAGACAATGAGCAGTTCTTC; CDR3: CASSLPWLDNEQFF
size: -; V: TRBV7-9; D: TRBD1; J: TRBJ2-4; DNA: TGTGCCAGCAGCTCCCCGGGCGACAGGGTGGGTCAGTACTTC; CDR3: CASSSPGDRVGQYF
size: -; V: TRBV28; D: -; J: TRBJ1-5; DNA: TGTGCCAGCAGTTCGATACCCCCAAGAGAAAATCAGCCCCAGCATTTT; CDR3: CASSSIPPRENQPQHF
size: -; V: TRBV6-5; D: TRBD2; J: TRBJ2-1; DNA: TGTGCCAGCAGTTACGGCGGGGGAAAGGATGAGCAGTTCTTC; CDR3: CASSYGGGKDEQFF
size: -; V: TRBV4-2; D: -; J: TRBJ1-1; DNA: TGTGCCAGCAGCCAAGAAGCAGGCCTCACTGAAGCTTTCTTT; CDR3: CASSQEAGLTEAFF
size: -; V: TRBV27; D: -; J: TRBJ2-3; DNA: TGTGCCAGCAGTTTGAGAGGGCCCCCAGGGGCCACAGATACGCAGTATTTT; CDR3: CASSLRGPPGATDTQYF
size: -; V: TRBV28; D: -; J: TRBJ2-1; DNA: TGTGCCAGCAGCGGGGCAACAGGGAAGTCCTACAATGAGCAGTTCTTC; CDR3: CASSGATGKSYNEQFF
size: many; V: TRBV19; D: TRBD2; J: TRBJ2-3; DNA: TGTGCCAGTAGTAGCGGGGGGGAAGATACGCAGTATTTT; CDR3: CASSSGGEDTQYF
size: -; V: TRBV18; D: TRBD1; J: TRBJ1-2; DNA: TGTGCCAGCTCACCACCGGACGGCAGGGGGCAGGGTGGCTACACCTTC; CDR3: CASSPPDGRGQGGYTF
size: -; V: TRBV19; D: TRBD1; J: TRBJ2-5; DNA: TGTGCCAGTCGTACGGGACAGGGGCGCCTAGAGACCCAGTACTTC; CDR3: CASRTGQGRLETQYF
size: -; V: TRBV5-1; D: -; J: TRBJ1-1; DNA: TGCGCCAGCAGCCCAGTCCTACAGGGGAACACTGAAGCTTTCTTT; CDR3: CASSPVLQGNTEAFF
size: -; V: TRBV19; D: -; J: TRBJ2-2; DNA: TGTGCCAGTAGTAACGGGATTTTCACCGGGGAGCTGTTTTTT; CDR3: CASSNGIFTGELFF
size: -; V: TRBV3-1/TRBV3-2; D: TRBD2; J: TRBJ2-5; DNA: TGTGCCAGCAGCTGGGGGGGGACTAGGGGCGAGACCCAGTACTTC; CDR3: CASSWGGTRGETQYF
size: -; V: TRBV9; D: -; J: TRBJ1-6; DNA: TGTGCCAGCAGCGTAGCTAGGACAAATAATTCACCCCTCCACTTT; CDR3: CASSVARTNNSPLHF
size: once; V: TRBV5-1; D: TRBD2; J: TRBJ2-3; DNA: TGCGCCAGCAGGCTACAGACTAGCGGGGGGGCAAATACGCAGTATTTT; CDR3: CASRLQTSGGANTQYF
size: -; V: TRBV18; D: TRBD2; J: TRBJ2-6; DNA: TGTGCCAGCTCACCTGGCATTGCGGGGGGATCTTCCGGGGCCAACGTCCTGACTTTC; CDR3: CASSPGIAGGSSGANVLTF
size: -; V: TRBV11-3; D: -; J: TRBJ1-3; DNA: TGTGCCAGCAGCTTAGGCGGGGGATCCACCTCTGGAAACACCATATATTTT; CDR3: CASSLGGGSTSGNTIYF
size: few; V: TRBV15; D: -; J: TRBJ2-1; DNA: TGTGCCACCAGCAGCGCTTGGGGGGGGCCGAGCTCCTACAATGAGCAGTTCTTC; CDR3: CATSSAWGGPSSYNEQFF
size: -; V: TRBV5-1; D: TRBD2; J: TRBJ2-5; DNA: TGCGCCAGCAGCTTGAGTAGCGGGGGTACGTCGGGAGAGACCCAGTACTTC; CDR3: CASSLSSGGTSGETQYF
size: -; V: TRBV5-5; D: -; J: TRBJ2-5; DNA: TGTGCCAGCAGCTTGGCCCGTTCTAGCGTCCAAGAGACCCAGTACTTC; CDR3: CASSLARSSVQETQYF
size: -; V: TRBV25-1; D: TRBD1; J: TRBJ2-2; DNA: TGTGCCAGCAGTGCCTTGACAGGGTTTGCTGGGGAGCTGTTTTTT; CDR3: CASSALTGFAGELFF
size: -; V: TRBV6-1; D: -; J: TRBJ1-6; DNA: TGTGCCAGCAGTGACGCCCGAATGGGGCGGAATTCACCCCTCCACTTT; CDR3: CASSDARMGRNSPLHF
size: -; V: TRBV11-2; D: -; J: TRBJ2-3; DNA: TGTGCCAGCAGCTTAGTTCCCTACACAGATACGCAGTATTTT; CDR3: CASSLVPYTDTQYF
size: -; V: TRBV6-5; D: -; J: TRBJ1-6; DNA: TGTGCCAGCAGTTATAGACAGAGCTCCTATAATTCACCCCTCCACTTT; CDR3: CASSYRQSSYNSPLHF
size: once; V: TRBV2; D: TRBD2; J: TRBJ2-2; DNA: TGTGCCAGCGGAGTGACGGGCGGGGGTATCACCGGGGAGCTGTTTTTT; CDR3: CASGVTGGGITGELFF
size: -; V: TRBV19; D: -; J: TRBJ1-1; DNA: TGTGCCAGTAGTATTAGATCGGACACTGAAGCTTTCTTT; CDR3: CASSIRSDTEAFF
size: -; V: TRBV19; D: TRBD1; J: TRBJ2-7; DNA: TGTGCCAGCCAGGGGGCACCCCCCTACGAGCAGTACTTC; CDR3: CASQGAPPYEQYF
size: -; V: TRBV10-3; D: -; J: TRBJ2-5; DNA: TGTGCCACCAGCCGCGGGGCCCAACAAGAGACCCAGTACTTC; CDR3: CATSRGAQQETQYF
size: -; V: TRBV3-1/TRBV3-2; D: -; J: TRBJ2-1; DNA: TGTGCCAGCAGCCAAGGTTTTAGTTCCAATGAGCAGTTCTTC; CDR3: CASSQGFSSNEQFF
size: -; V: TRBV7-6; D: TRBD1; J: TRBJ2-5; DNA: TGTGCCAGCAGCTTTACCCCCGGGACAGGTGGAGAGACCCAGTACTTC; CDR3: CASSFTPGTGGETQYF
size: -; V: TRBV30; D: TRBD1; J: TRBJ1-2; DNA: TGTGCCTGGAGAAGGACAGGGCTCTATGGCTACACCTTC; CDR3: CAWRRTGLYGYTF
size: -; V: TRBV12-3/TRBV12-4; D: -; J: TRBJ1-6; DNA: TGTGCCAGCAGGAGCTCCTATAATTCACCCCTCCACTTT; CDR3: CASRSSYNSPLHF
size: -; V: TRBV7-9; D: -; J: TRBJ2-3; DNA: TGTGCCAGCAGCTTAGGCGGGGCAGATACGCAGTATTTT; CDR3: CASSLGGADTQYF
size: -; V: TRBV30; D: -; J: TRBJ1-1; DNA: TGTGCCTGGAAAGCCTCGAGTAACACTGAAGCTTTCTTT; CDR3: CAWKASSNTEAFF
size: -; V: TRBV10-3; D: TRBD1; J: TRBJ1-2; DNA: TGTGCCACCCGAGGGACAGGCGAACAAGAGGGCACTAACTATGGCTACACCTTC; CDR3: CATRGTGEQEGTNYGYTF
size: -; V: TRBV19; D: TRBD1; J: TRBJ2-2; DNA: TGTGCCAGTAGAACGGGACAGGTGGACACCGGGGAGCTGTTTTTT; CDR3: CASRTGQVDTGELFF
size: few; V: TRBV3-1/TRBV3-2; D: TRBD2; J: TRBJ2-3; DNA: TGTGCCAGCAGCCAATCCTTACTAGCGGGGTTCACAGATACGCAGTATTTT; CDR3: CASSQSLLAGFTDTQYF